The subject of this entry is one TCR beta chain. Its antigen is as yet unknown. This specimen belongs to a study of shared clonotypes between healthy human individuals. Regarding the study as a whole: Among the subsets, naive ones generally showed larger estimated richness than memory ones.

CD45RA-negative memory and CD45RA+ naive subsets were split from the CD4+ cells. Trimming at V came to 4 bases and at J to 4 bases, leaving 6 bases not matched to a gene. The germline V gene encodes CDR1 SGDLS and CDR2 YYNGEE. CDR3 length equals 15 residues. The authors ran the assay at deep level. Assay: immunoSEQ multiplex PCR; the TCRdb copy retains only in-frame clones and omits some. Of 2 million to 2.5 million clones in the sample, almost 96% were seen once. The source of this sequence is a man aged 18 to 30 in good health. Sequencing was carried out using naive CD4+ T cells sorted from blood. Subset in this sample: CD45RA+ positively selected. V is TRBV9 and J is TRBJ2-5; 11 bases line up with TRBD2. CDR3 residues: CASSSVGTSGETQYF. CDR3 nucleotide sequence: TGTGCCAGCAGCTCCGTGGGGACTAGCGGAGAGACCCAGTACTTC.